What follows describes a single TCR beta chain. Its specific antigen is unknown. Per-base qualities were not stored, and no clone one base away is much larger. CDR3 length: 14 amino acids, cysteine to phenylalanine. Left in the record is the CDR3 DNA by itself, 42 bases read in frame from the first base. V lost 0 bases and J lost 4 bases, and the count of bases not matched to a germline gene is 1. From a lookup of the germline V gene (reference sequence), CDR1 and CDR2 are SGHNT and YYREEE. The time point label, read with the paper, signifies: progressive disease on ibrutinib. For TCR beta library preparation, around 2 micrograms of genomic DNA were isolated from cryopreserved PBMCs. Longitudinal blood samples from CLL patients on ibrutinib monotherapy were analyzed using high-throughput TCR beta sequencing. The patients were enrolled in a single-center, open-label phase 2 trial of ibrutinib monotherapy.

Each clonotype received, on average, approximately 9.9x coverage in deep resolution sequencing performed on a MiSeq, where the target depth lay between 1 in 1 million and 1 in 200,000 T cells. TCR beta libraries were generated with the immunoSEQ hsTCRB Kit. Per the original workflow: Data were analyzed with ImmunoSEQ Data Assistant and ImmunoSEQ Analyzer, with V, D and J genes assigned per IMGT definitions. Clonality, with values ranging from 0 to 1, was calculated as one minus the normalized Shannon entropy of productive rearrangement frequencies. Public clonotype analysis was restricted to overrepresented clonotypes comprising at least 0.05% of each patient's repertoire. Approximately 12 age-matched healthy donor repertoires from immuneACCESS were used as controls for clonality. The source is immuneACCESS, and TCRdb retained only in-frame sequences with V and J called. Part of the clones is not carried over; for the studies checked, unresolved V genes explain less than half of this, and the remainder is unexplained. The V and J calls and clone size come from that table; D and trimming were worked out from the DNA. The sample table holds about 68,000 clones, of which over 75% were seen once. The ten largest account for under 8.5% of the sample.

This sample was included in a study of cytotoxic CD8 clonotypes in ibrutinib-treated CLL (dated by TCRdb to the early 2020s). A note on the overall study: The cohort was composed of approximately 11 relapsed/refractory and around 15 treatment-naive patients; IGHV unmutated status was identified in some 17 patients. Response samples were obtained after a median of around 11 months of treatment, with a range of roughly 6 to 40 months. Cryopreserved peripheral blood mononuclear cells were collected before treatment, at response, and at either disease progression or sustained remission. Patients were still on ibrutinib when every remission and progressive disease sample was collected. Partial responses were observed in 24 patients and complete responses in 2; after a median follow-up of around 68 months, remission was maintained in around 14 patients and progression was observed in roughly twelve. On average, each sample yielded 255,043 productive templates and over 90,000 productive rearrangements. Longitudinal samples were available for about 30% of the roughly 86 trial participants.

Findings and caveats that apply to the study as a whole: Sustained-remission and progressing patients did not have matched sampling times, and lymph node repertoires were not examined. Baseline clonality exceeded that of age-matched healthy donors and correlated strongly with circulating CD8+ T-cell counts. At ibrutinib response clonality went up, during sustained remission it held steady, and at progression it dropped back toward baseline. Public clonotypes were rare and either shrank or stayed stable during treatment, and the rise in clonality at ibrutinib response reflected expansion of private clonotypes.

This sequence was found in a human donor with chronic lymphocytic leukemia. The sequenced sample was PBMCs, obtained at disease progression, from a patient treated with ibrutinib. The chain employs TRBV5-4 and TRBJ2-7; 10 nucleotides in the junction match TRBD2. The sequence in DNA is TGTGCCAGCAGCTTGGCTAGCGGGGGTTACGAGCAGTACTTC. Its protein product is CASSLASGGYEQYF.